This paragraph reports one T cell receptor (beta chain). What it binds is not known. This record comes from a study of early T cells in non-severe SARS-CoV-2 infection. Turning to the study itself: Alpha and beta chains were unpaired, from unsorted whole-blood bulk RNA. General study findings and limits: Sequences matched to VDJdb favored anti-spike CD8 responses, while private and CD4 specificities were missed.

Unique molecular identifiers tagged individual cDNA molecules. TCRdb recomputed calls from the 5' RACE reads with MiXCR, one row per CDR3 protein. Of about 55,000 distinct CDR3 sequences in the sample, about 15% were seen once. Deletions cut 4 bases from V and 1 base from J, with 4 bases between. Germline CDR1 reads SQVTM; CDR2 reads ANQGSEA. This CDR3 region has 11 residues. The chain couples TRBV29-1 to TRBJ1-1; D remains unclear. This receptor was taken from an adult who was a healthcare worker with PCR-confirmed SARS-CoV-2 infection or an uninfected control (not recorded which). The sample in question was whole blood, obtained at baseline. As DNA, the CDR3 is TGCAGCGTTGGACGGAACACTGAAGCTTTCTTT. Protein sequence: CSVGRNTEAFF.